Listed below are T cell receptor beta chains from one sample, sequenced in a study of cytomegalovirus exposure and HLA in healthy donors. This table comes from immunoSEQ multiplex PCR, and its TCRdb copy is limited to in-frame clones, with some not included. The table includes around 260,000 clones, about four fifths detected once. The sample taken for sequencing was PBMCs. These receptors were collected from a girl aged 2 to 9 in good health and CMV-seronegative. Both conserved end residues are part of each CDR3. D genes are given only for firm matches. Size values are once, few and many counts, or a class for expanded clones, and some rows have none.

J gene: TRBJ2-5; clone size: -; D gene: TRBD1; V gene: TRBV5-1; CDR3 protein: CASSLGGQGTSETQYF; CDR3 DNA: TGCGCCAGCAGCTTGGGAGGACAGGGTACTTCAGAGACCCAGTACTTC
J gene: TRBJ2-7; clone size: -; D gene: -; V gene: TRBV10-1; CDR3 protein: CASSEATGTNYEQYF; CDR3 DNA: TGCGCCAGCAGTGAGGCCACCGGGACAAACTACGAGCAGTACTTC
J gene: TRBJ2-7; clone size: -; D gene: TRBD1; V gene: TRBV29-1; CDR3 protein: CSVEATGGKAYEQYF; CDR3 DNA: TGCAGCGTTGAAGCGACAGGGGGAAAAGCCTACGAGCAGTACTTC
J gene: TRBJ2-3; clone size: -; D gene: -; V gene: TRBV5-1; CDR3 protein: CASSSLSGSSTDTQYF; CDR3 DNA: TGCGCCAGCAGCTCGCTCAGCGGATCTAGCACAGATACGCAGTATTTT
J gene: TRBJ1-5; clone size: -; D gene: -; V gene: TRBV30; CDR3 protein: CAWSVTAGQPQHF; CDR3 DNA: TGTGCCTGGAGTGTAACAGCAGGTCAGCCCCAGCATTTT
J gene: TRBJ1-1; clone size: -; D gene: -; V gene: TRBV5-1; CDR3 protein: CASSPRVRDTEAFF; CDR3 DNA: TGCGCCAGCAGCCCTAGAGTGCGGGACACTGAAGCTTTCTTT
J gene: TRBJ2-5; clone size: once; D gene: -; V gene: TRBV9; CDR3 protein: CASSVDAGRWETQYF; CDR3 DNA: TGTGCCAGCAGCGTAGATGCAGGGCGGTGGGAGACCCAGTACTTC
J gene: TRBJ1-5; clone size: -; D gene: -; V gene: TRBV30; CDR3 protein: CAWSKQGNQPQHF; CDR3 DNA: TGTGCCTGGAGCAAACAGGGAAATCAGCCCCAGCATTTT
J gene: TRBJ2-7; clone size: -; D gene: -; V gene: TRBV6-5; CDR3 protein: CASSHSSYEQYF; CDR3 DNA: TGTGCCAGCAGTCATTCCTCCTACGAGCAGTACTTC
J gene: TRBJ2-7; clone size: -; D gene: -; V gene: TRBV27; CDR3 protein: CASSPGWGRLVYEQYF; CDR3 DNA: TGTGCCAGCAGTCCCGGGTGGGGGCGGTTGGTCTACGAGCAGTACTTC
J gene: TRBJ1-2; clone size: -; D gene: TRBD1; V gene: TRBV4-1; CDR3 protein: CASRTPGQGPYGYTF; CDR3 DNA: TGCGCCAGCCGAACACCGGGACAGGGACCATATGGCTACACCTTC
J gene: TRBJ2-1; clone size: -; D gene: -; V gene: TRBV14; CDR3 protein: CASSPLSGSYNEQFF; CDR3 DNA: TGTGCCAGCAGCCCCCTTAGCGGATCCTACAATGAGCAGTTCTTC
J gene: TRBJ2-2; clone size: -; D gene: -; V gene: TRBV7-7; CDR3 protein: CASSLTLGRAGELFF; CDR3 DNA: TGTGCCAGCAGCTTAACCCTTGGGCGGGCCGGGGAGCTGTTTTTT
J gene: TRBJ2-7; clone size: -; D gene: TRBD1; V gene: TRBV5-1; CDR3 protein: CASSLEGQGVDEQYF; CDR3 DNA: TGCGCCAGCAGCTTGGAAGGACAGGGGGTTGACGAGCAGTACTTC